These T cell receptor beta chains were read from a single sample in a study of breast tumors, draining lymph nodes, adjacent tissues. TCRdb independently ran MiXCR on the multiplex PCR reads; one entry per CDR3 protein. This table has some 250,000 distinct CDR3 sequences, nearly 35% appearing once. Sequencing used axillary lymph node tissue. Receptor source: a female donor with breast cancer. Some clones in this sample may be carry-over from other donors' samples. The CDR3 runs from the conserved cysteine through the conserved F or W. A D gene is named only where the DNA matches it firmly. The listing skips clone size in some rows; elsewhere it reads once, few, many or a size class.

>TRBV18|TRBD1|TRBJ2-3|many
CASSPTRQGAKQYF
TGTGCCAGCTCACCAACTAGACAGGGGGCCAAGCAGTATTTT
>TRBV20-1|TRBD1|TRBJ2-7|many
CSARPHGTGDYEQYF
TGCAGTGCTAGACCACATGGGACAGGGGATTACGAGCAGTACTTC
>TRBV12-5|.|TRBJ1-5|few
CASGFVREQSLSNQPQHF
TGTGCTAGTGGTTTCGTAAGAGAACAGTCTCTAAGCAATCAGCCCCAGCATTTT
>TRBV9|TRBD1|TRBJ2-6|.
CASSASGTGGHGANVLTF
TGTGCCAGCAGCGCGTCCGGGACAGGGGGCCATGGGGCCAACGTCCTGACTTTC
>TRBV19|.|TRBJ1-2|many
CASTDSYTYGYTF
TGTGCCAGTACGGACAGTTATACATATGGCTACACCTTC
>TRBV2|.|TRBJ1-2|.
CASSATVGYGRTF
TGTGCCAGCAGTGCAACGGTAGGCTATGGCCGCACCTTC
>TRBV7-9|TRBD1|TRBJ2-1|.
CASSRQGADEQFF
TGTGCCAGCAGCCGACAGGGGGCGGATGAGCAGTTCTTC
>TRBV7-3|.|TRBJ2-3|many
CASSPAGQLTDTQYF
TGTGCCAGCAGCCCCGCGGGACAGCTCACAGATACGCAGTATTTT
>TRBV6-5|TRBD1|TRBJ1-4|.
CASSGPGQGNEKLFF
TGTGCCAGCAGTGGCCCGGGACAGGGTAATGAAAAACTGTTTTTT
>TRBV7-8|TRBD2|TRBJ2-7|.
CASSLQASGEQYF
TGTGCCAGCAGCTTACAGGCTAGCGGGGAGCAGTACTTC
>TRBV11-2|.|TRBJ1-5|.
CASSLDSYRPNQPQHF
TGTGCCAGCAGCTTGGACAGTTACAGGCCCAATCAGCCCCAGCATTTT
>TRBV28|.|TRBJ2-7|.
CASSLGAGLFNEQYF
TGTGCCAGCTCACTTGGAGCAGGGTTATTTAACGAGCAGTACTTC
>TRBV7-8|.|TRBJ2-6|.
CASSQVRPGANVLTF
TGTGCCAGCAGCCAAGTCAGACCCGGGGCCAACGTCCTGACTTTC
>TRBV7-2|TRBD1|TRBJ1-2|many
CASSLWTGNGYTF
TGTGCCAGCAGCCTCTGGACAGGGAATGGCTACACCTTC
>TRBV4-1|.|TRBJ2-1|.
CASSHDRRIENEQFF
TGCGCCAGTAGCCACGACAGGAGGATAGAGAATGAGCAGTTCTTC
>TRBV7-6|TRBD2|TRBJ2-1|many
CASSPTTSGGYNEQFF
TGTGCCAGCAGCCCGACGACTAGCGGGGGGTACAATGAGCAGTTCTTC
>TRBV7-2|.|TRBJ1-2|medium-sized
CASTPGGGLYGYTF
TGTGCCAGCACCCCCGGTGGGGGCCTCTATGGCTACACCTTC
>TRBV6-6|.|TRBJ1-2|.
CASSSPPTGTGYGYTF
TGTGCCAGCAGTTCCCCCCCCACCGGGACCGGCTATGGCTACACCTTC
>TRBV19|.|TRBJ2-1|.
CASTGGGAPLYNEQFF
TGTGCCAGTACCGGAGGAGGGGCCCCACTCTACAATGAGCAGTTCTTC
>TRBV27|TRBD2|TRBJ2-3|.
CASSLGASGSGDTQYF
TGTGCCAGCAGTTTAGGGGCTAGCGGGAGTGGAGATACGCAGTATTTT
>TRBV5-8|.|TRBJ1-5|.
CASRSEIQVGDQPQHF
TGTGCCAGCAGGAGTGAGATACAAGTTGGTGATCAGCCCCAGCATTTT
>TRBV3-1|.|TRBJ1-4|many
CATGLGVSGEKLFF
TGTGCCACCGGCCTGGGCGTTTCGGGTGAAAAACTGTTTTTT
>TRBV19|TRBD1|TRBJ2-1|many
CASSLRDRVGEQFF
TGTGCCAGTAGCCTCCGGGACAGGGTAGGAGAGCAGTTCTTC
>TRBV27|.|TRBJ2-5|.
CASGMVGVRETQYF
TGTGCCAGCGGTATGGTGGGAGTACGAGAGACCCAGTACTTC
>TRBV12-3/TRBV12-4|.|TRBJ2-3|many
CASSFRQGSDTQYF
TGTGCCAGCAGTTTTAGGCAGGGGTCAGATACGCAGTATTTT
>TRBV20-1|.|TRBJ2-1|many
CSARGPTYEQFF
TGCAGTGCTAGAGGCCCAACCTATGAGCAGTTCTTC
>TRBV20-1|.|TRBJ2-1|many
CSAREVGTNEQFF
TGCAGTGCTAGAGAGGTAGGAACCAATGAGCAGTTCTTC
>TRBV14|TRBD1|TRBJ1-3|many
CASSVTGGLGGNTIYF
TGTGCCAGCAGCGTAACAGGGGGTCTGGGAGGAAACACCATATATTTT
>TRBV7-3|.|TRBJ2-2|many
CASSPNLNTGELFF
TGTGCCAGCAGCCCGAACCTTAACACCGGGGAGCTGTTTTTT
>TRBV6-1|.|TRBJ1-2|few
CASSEVGGGNFGYTF
TGTGCCAGCAGTGAAGTGGGGGGGGGAAATTTCGGCTACACCTTC
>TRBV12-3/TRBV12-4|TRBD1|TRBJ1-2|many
CASSSSDRVNYGYTF
TGTGCCAGCAGTTCCTCGGACAGGGTGAACTATGGCTACACCTTC
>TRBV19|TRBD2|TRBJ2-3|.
CASSTPAGGYNEQYF
TGTGCCAGTAGTACTCCAGCGGGAGGCTACAATGAGCAGTATTTT
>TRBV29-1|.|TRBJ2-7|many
CSVDRGHEQYF
TGCAGCGTTGACAGGGGACACGAGCAGTACTTC
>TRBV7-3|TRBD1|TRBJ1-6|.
CAGLQGDSPLHF
TGTGCCGGACTACAGGGGGATTCACCCCTCCACTTT
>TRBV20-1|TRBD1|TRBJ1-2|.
CSASGDRGDYGYTF
TGCAGTGCTAGTGGGGACAGGGGTGACTATGGCTACACCTTC
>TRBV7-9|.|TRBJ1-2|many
CASRSSGAVYGYTF
TGTGCCAGCAGATCAAGTGGGGCCGTGTATGGCTACACCTTC
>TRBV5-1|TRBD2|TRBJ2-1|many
CASSSDIAGGLRGEQFF
TGCGCCAGCAGCTCCGATATAGCGGGAGGGCTTAGGGGTGAGCAGTTCTTC
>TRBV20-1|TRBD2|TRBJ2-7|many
CSAVRASGNYEQYF
TGCAGTGCGGTCCGGGCTAGCGGTAACTACGAGCAGTACTTC
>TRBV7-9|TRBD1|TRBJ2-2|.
CASSLSGTGGNTGELFF
TGTGCCAGCAGCTTATCCGGGACAGGGGGAAACACCGGGGAGCTGTTTTTT
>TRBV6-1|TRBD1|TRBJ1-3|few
CASAEEGARGNTIYF
TGTGCCAGCGCAGAAGAGGGGGCACGGGGAAACACCATATATTTT
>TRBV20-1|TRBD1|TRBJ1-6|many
CSARKGQDNSPLHF
TGCAGTGCCCGAAAGGGACAGGACAATTCACCCCTCCACTTT
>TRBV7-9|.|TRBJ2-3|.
CASSLQGSSYGQYF
TGTGCCAGCAGTTTACAGGGTAGCTCCTACGGGCAGTATTTT
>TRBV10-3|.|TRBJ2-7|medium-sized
CAINMGAGDTYEQYF
TGTGCCATCAACATGGGTGCGGGGGACACCTACGAGCAGTACTTC